This TCR beta chain was captured by sequencing in a study of T cells after yellow fever vaccination. Synthesis of TCR cDNA relied on 5'RACE template switching, which attached a universal primer site and UMIs. TCRdb independently ran MiXCR on the 5' RACE reads; one entry per CDR3 protein. In the table there are about 500,000 distinct CDR3 sequences, 17% of which are singletons. This clonotype has ten or more counts. What it recognizes is unknown. The CDR3 has 13 amino acids. Germline V CDR1 and CDR2: SGHRS, YFSETQ. V shed 1 base and J shed 4 bases, with 7 bases lying between them. Study-level results: The secondary response peaked faster, at day 5 versus 15, but was weaker. Shared CD4/CD8 clonotypes were a small share, likely from convergent recombination.

This chain uses TRBV5-1 with TRBJ2-3, with D perhaps matching TRBD2 (5 bases). The receptor was derived from a man in his late teens or twenties who received the YFV17D yellow fever vaccine. Sequencing used PBMCs, obtained around 5 days after the first yellow fever vaccination. As DNA, the CDR3 is TGCGCCAGCAGCTTGCCGGGGTCAGATACGCAGTATTTT. Its protein is CASSLPGSDTQYF.